A selection of T cell receptor beta chains follows, all from one sample in a study of OX40 agonist ivuxolimab in advanced cancers. The data were produced by immunoSEQ multiplex PCR, yet TCRdb's version contains in-frame clones alone and is incomplete. The sample records tens of thousands of clones, roughly four fifths being singletons. The sequences come from CD4+ or CD8+ T cells sorted from blood, collected in a trial of the OX40 agonist ivuxolimab. Receptors originate from an adult with an advanced solid tumor such as melanoma, head and neck, liver or kidney cancer. CDR3s include the opening cysteine and the closing phenylalanine or tryptophan. A D gene is named only where the DNA matches it firmly. Clone size is not always given. Where it is, it says once, few, many or a class for expanded clones.

D: .; size: .; J: TRBJ2-1; V: TRBV19; DNA: TGTGCCACCAAAAGGTTGTCAACAGCAGACAATGAGCAGTTCTTC; CDR3: CATKRLSTADNEQFF
D: .; size: .; J: TRBJ1-5; V: TRBV7-3; DNA: TGTGCCAGCAGCTTATGGTATTGGCAGGGACTGGCGGCTCAGCCCCAGCATTTT; CDR3: CASSLWYWQGLAAQPQHF
D: .; size: .; J: TRBJ2-1; V: TRBV15; DNA: TGTGCCACCAGCCGGGACCGAAACTACAATGAGCAGTTCTTC; CDR3: CATSRDRNYNEQFF
D: .; size: once; J: TRBJ2-2; V: TRBV11-2; DNA: TGTGCCAGCAGCTACAGAGCCGGCGGGGAGCTGTTTTTT; CDR3: CASSYRAGGELFF
D: .; size: once; J: TRBJ2-3; V: TRBV16; DNA: TGTGCCAGCAGCCAGACCGGGACTGGCACAGATACGCAGTATTTT; CDR3: CASSQTGTGTDTQYF
D: TRBD1; size: .; J: TRBJ1-2; V: TRBV30; DNA: TGTGCCTGGAGAATAACCCGGGACAGACACTATGGCTACACCTTC; CDR3: CAWRITRDRHYGYTF
D: .; size: .; J: TRBJ2-5; V: TRBV7-3; DNA: TGTGCCAGCAGCTTAACGAACGGAAGGGGAGAGACCCAGTACTTC; CDR3: CASSLTNGRGETQYF
D: .; size: .; J: TRBJ2-2; V: TRBV28; DNA: TGTGCCAGCAGTTTATCGGGGGAAACCGGGGAGCTGTTTTTT; CDR3: CASSLSGETGELFF
D: .; size: .; J: TRBJ1-1; V: TRBV27; DNA: TGTGCCAGCAGTTTATCGCGGAACAGGGCGTTGAACACTGAAGCTTTCTTT; CDR3: CASSLSRNRALNTEAFF
D: TRBD1; size: .; J: TRBJ1-5; V: TRBV2; DNA: TGTGCCAGCAGAACCGGGACAGGAACTCGGCCCCAGCATTTT; CDR3: CASRTGTGTRPQHF
D: .; size: .; J: TRBJ1-4; V: TRBV27; DNA: TGTGCCAGCAGTTTAGAATGTGGGGGCGTTAATGAAAAACTGTTTTTT; CDR3: CASSLECGGVNEKLFF
D: TRBD2; size: .; J: TRBJ2-2; V: TRBV7-3; DNA: TGTGCCAGCCGTGCTGGAGGGGAGGGTACCACCGGGGAGCTGTTTTTT; CDR3: CASRAGGEGTTGELFF
D: TRBD1; size: .; J: TRBJ1-2; V: TRBV5-8; DNA: TGTGCCAGCACCCCGACAGGGGAGGCCTATGGCTACACCTTC; CDR3: CASTPTGEAYGYTF
D: .; size: few; J: TRBJ1-5; V: TRBV19; DNA: TGTGCCAGTAGGCAATTGGCCGAGCCCCAGCATTTT; CDR3: CASRQLAEPQHF
D: .; size: .; J: TRBJ1-2; V: TRBV2; DNA: TGTGCCAGCAGGGCAGTCGGGCCCTATGGCTACACCTTC; CDR3: CASRAVGPYGYTF
D: TRBD1; size: .; J: TRBJ2-3; V: TRBV5-4; DNA: TGTGCCAGCAGTAGGGACAGCGCTACAGATACGCAGTATTTT; CDR3: CASSRDSATDTQYF
D: .; size: once; J: TRBJ1-1; V: TRBV11-3; DNA: TGTGCCAGCAGCCAGGGGCCAGCAGAAGCTTTCTTT; CDR3: CASSQGPAEAFF
D: .; size: .; J: TRBJ1-1; V: TRBV18; DNA: TGTGCCAGCTCAGCGGCCCCGAACACTGAAGCTTTCTTT; CDR3: CASSAAPNTEAFF
D: TRBD2; size: .; J: TRBJ2-7; V: TRBV7-8; DNA: TGTGCCAGCAGCTTAGTCACTAGCGGGGTGAGCTCCTACGAGCAGTACTTC; CDR3: CASSLVTSGVSSYEQYF
D: .; size: .; J: TRBJ2-7; V: TRBV6-5; DNA: TGTGCCAGCAGCCCCCCCCAGGTCTACGAGCAGTACTTC; CDR3: CASSPPQVYEQYF
D: TRBD2; size: .; J: TRBJ2-1; V: TRBV30; DNA: TGTGCCTGGAGTAGACTAGCTGAGCAGTTCTTC; CDR3: CAWSRLAEQFF
D: TRBD2; size: .; J: TRBJ2-1; V: TRBV4-2; DNA: TGTGCCAGCAGTACTAGCGGACGAGGCAATGAGCAGTTCTTC; CDR3: CASSTSGRGNEQFF
D: TRBD1; size: .; J: TRBJ2-5; V: TRBV30; DNA: TGTGCCCAATCAGGGGGAATTCAAGAGACCCAGTACTTC; CDR3: CAQSGGIQETQYF
D: TRBD1; size: .; J: TRBJ1-5; V: TRBV15; DNA: TGTGCCACCAGCCGATGGGGACAGGGAGTCCCGCCCCAGCATTTT; CDR3: CATSRWGQGVPPQHF
D: .; size: .; J: TRBJ2-1; V: TRBV5-5; DNA: TGTGCCAGCAGCGTACTAGGGACCTCGGTTGAGCAGTTCTTC; CDR3: CASSVLGTSVEQFF
D: .; size: .; J: TRBJ2-7; V: TRBV7-9; DNA: TGTGCCAGCAGCTTAGCCCCAGGACGCCAGCAGTACTTC; CDR3: CASSLAPGRQQYF
D: TRBD2; size: once; J: TRBJ2-1; V: TRBV6-6; DNA: TGTGCCAGTTCACTAGCGGGAGGCGGCGAGCAGTTCTTC; CDR3: CASSLAGGGEQFF
D: .; size: once; J: TRBJ2-2; V: TRBV19; DNA: TGTGCCAGTGGGGTGGGGGCTCCGAACACCGGGGAGCTGTTTTTT; CDR3: CASGVGAPNTGELFF
D: TRBD1; size: once; J: TRBJ2-3; V: TRBV9; DNA: TGTGCCAGCAGCGTGGACAGGGGGGAGACAGATACGCAGTATTTT; CDR3: CASSVDRGETDTQYF
D: TRBD2; size: .; J: TRBJ2-7; V: TRBV7-2; DNA: TGTGCCAGCAGCCTCAACGGGGGGAGCTACGAGCAGTACTTC; CDR3: CASSLNGGSYEQYF
D: .; size: .; J: TRBJ2-3; V: TRBV30; DNA: TGTGCCCTCACCAGGCGGACAGATACGCAGTATTTT; CDR3: CALTRRTDTQYF
D: .; size: .; J: TRBJ1-2; V: TRBV28; DNA: TGTGCCAGCAGTTTCTTATCGGGGGGGAATGGCTACACCTTC; CDR3: CASSFLSGGNGYTF
D: TRBD1; size: .; J: TRBJ2-1; V: TRBV11-3; DNA: TGTGCCAGCAGTGGAGCAGGGGGCGCCTACAATGAGCAGTTCTTC; CDR3: CASSGAGGAYNEQFF
D: TRBD1; size: .; J: TRBJ2-1; V: TRBV4-1; DNA: TGCGCCAGCAGCCAAGGGACAGGGCGGTACAATGAGCAGTTCTTC; CDR3: CASSQGTGRYNEQFF
D: TRBD2; size: .; J: TRBJ2-1; V: TRBV14; DNA: TGTGCCAGCAGCGAAGGCCGGGGTCTAGCGGACAATGAGCAGTTCTTC; CDR3: CASSEGRGLADNEQFF
D: TRBD2; size: .; J: TRBJ2-3; V: TRBV28; DNA: TGTGCCAGCAGCAGAGGGATGGTGGGAGGGTCGTGGTATTTT; CDR3: CASSRGMVGGSWYF
D: .; size: .; J: TRBJ1-2; V: TRBV7-7; DNA: TGTGCTAGCAGCCCGGGCCCGGGGGGTGGCTACACCTTC; CDR3: CASSPGPGGGYTF
D: TRBD2; size: .; J: TRBJ2-7; V: TRBV19; DNA: TGTGCCAGTAGTAGTACTAGCGGGAGAGGCGAGCAGTACTTC; CDR3: CASSSTSGRGEQYF
D: .; size: .; J: TRBJ1-3; V: TRBV4-2; DNA: TGTGCCAGCAGCCAAGAAGGCTCTGGAAACACCATATATTTT; CDR3: CASSQEGSGNTIYF
D: .; size: .; J: TRBJ2-1; V: TRBV14; DNA: TGTGCCAGCAGCCAAGATCGACTAAGCCCCTACAATGAGCAGTTCTTC; CDR3: CASSQDRLSPYNEQFF
D: .; size: .; J: TRBJ2-3; V: TRBV21-1; DNA: TGTGCCAGCAGCAAAGTCCCCCCTGGGACTAGCGGGAGTTTAGGCACAGATACGCAGTATTTT; CDR3: CASSKVPPGTSGSLGTDTQYF
D: .; size: .; J: TRBJ2-7; V: TRBV28; DNA: TGTGCCAGCAGTACGCAGGGATTTTACGAGCAGTACTTC; CDR3: CASSTQGFYEQYF
D: .; size: .; J: TRBJ1-2; V: TRBV28; DNA: TGTGCCAGCGAGATTGGACAACTAAGCGGTGGCTACACCTTC; CDR3: CASEIGQLSGGYTF
D: TRBD2; size: .; J: TRBJ2-7; V: TRBV9; DNA: TGTGCCAGCAGCGCGGCAGCGGGGAGCTCCTACGAGCAGTACTTC; CDR3: CASSAAAGSSYEQYF
D: .; size: .; J: TRBJ2-7; V: TRBV6-6; DNA: TGTGCCAGCACCGGAAGACGGGGGTCCTCCTCCTACGAGCAGTACTTC; CDR3: CASTGRRGSSSYEQYF